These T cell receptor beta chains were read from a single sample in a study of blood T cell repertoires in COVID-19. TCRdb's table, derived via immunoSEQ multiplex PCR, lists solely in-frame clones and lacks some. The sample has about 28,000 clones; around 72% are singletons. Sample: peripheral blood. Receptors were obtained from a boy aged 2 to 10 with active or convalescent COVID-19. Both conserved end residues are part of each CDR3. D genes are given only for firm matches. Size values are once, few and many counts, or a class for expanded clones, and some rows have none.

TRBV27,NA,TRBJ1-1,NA,CASSRPQAKEAFF,TGTGCCAGCAGCCGCCCACAGGCCAAAGAAGCTTTCTTT
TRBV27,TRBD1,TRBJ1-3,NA,CASRKGQHSGNTIYF,TGTGCCAGCAGGAAGGGACAGCACTCTGGAAACACCATATATTTT
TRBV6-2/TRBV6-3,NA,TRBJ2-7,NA,CASSYRGLPPYEQYF,TGTGCCAGCAGTTACAGGGGACTTCCTCCCTACGAGCAGTACTTC
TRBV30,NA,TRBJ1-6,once,CARGTGYNSPLHF,TGTGCCCGAGGAACTGGGTATAATTCACCCCTCCACTTT
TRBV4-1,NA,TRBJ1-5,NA,CASSQVVAQGYQPQHF,TGCGCCAGCAGCCAAGTGGTCGCGCAGGGCTATCAGCCCCAGCATTTT
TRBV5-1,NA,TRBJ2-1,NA,CASSLHKTYNEQFF,TGCGCCAGCAGCTTACACAAGACCTACAATGAGCAGTTCTTC
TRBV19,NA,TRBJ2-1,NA,CASSHQDEQFF,TGTGCCAGTAGTCACCAGGATGAGCAGTTCTTC
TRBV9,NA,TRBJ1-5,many,CASSSSTGWNQPQHF,TGTGCCAGCAGCTCCTCAACAGGGTGGAATCAGCCCCAGCATTTT
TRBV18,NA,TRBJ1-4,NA,CASSPRLDEKLFF,TGTGCCAGCTCACCAAGATTAGATGAAAAACTGTTTTTT
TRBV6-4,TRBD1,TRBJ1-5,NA,CASTRQGEQPQHF,TGTGCCAGCACCCGACAGGGGGAGCAGCCCCAGCATTTT
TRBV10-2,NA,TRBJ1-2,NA,CASSEGASNYGYTF,TGCGCCAGCAGTGAGGGGGCGTCCAACTATGGCTACACCTTC
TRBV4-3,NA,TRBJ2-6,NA,CASSQRNSGANVLTF,TGCGCCAGCAGCCAACGTAACTCTGGGGCCAACGTCCTGACTTTC
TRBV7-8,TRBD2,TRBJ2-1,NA,CASSFTSGTYGEQFF,TGTGCCAGCAGCTTTACTAGCGGGACCTACGGTGAGCAGTTCTTC
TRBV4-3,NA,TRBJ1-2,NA,CASSQHYFGWHYGYTF,TGCGCCAGCAGCCAACACTACTTTGGGTGGCACTATGGCTACACCTTC
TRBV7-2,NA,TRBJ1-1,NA,CASSPDRSNTEAFF,TGTGCCAGCAGCCCGGACAGAAGTAACACTGAAGCTTTCTTT
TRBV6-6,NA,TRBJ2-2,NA,CASRRTDGTGELFF,TGTGCCAGCAGAAGGACTGATGGGACCGGGGAGCTGTTTTTT
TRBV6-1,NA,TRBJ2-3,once,CASSEAGSGTDTQYF,TGTGCCAGCAGTGAAGCAGGGTCGGGGACAGATACGCAGTATTTT
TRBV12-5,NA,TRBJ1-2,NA,CASDPGGARSEGYTF,TGTGCTAGTGACCCGGGGGGGGCTCGGTCCGAGGGCTACACCTTC
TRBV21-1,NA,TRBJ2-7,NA,CASSKGGYEQYF,TGTGCCAGCAGCAAAGGAGGCTACGAGCAGTACTTC
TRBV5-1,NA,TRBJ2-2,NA,CASSLPSGNTGELFF,TGCGCCAGCAGCTTACCCAGTGGGAACACCGGGGAGCTGTTTTTT
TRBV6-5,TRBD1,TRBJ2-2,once,CASRWQGVLTGELFF,TGTGCCAGCAGATGGCAGGGGGTTTTAACCGGGGAGCTGTTTTTT
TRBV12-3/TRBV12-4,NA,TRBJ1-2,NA,CASSLAGDGYTF,TGTGCCAGCAGTTTGGCAGGGGACGGCTACACCTTC
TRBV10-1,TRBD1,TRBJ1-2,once,CASRRQGRWGYGYTF,TGCGCCAGCAGGAGACAGGGACGGTGGGGCTATGGCTACACCTTC
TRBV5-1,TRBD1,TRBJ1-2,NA,CASSSLDRGGGYTF,TGCGCCAGCAGCTCGTTAGACAGGGGAGGAGGCTACACCTTC
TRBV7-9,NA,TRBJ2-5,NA,CASSTGSASGAAETQYF,TGTGCCAGCAGCACGGGATCCGCATCGGGTGCCGCCGAGACCCAGTACTTC
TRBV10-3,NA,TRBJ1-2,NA,CAISELVRAREYYGYTF,TGTGCCATCAGTGAGCTCGTCCGGGCTCGGGAGTACTATGGCTACACCTTC
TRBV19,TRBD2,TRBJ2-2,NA,CASSHRLAGGPSGELFF,TGTGCCAGTAGCCACCGACTAGCGGGAGGGCCCTCCGGGGAGCTGTTTTTT
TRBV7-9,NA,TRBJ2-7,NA,CASSLALGREYEQYF,TGTGCCAGCAGCCTGGCCTTAGGACGGGAATACGAGCAGTACTTC
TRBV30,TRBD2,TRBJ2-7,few,CAWSGGGRTYEQYF,TGTGCCTGGAGTGGGGGCGGGAGAACCTACGAGCAGTACTTC
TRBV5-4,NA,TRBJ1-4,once,CASSFSGATNEKLFF,TGTGCCAGCAGCTTCTCAGGGGCTACCAATGAAAAACTGTTTTTT
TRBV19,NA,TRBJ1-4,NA,CASNGPGAGHDEKLFF,TGTGCCAGTAATGGTCCAGGGGCAGGTCACGATGAAAAACTGTTTTTT
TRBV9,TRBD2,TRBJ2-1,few,CASSVTSGSSYNEQFF,TGTGCCAGCAGCGTGACTAGCGGGAGCTCCTACAATGAGCAGTTCTTC
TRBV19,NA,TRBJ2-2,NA,CASTRSSANTGELFF,TGTGCCAGTACTAGGAGTAGCGCAAACACCGGGGAGCTGTTTTTT
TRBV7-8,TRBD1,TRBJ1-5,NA,CASSLAGTGANQPQHF,TGTGCCAGCAGCTTAGCCGGGACAGGGGCAAATCAGCCCCAGCATTTT
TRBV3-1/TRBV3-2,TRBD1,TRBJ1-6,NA,CASSQGDRSSYNSPLHF,TGTGCCAGCAGCCAAGGGGACAGGAGCTCCTATAATTCACCCCTCCACTTT
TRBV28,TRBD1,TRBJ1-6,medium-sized,CASSLDRQNSPLHF,TGTGCCAGCAGCTTGGACAGGCAAAATTCACCCCTCCACTTT
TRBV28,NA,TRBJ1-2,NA,CASQGLRDGYTF,TGTGCCAGTCAGGGGCTCAGGGATGGCTACACCTTC
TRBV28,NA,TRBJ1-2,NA,CASSLNRDSYTF,TGTGCCAGCAGTTTAAACCGGGACAGCTACACCTTC
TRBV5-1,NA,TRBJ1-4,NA,CASSLGQTNEKLFF,TGCGCCAGCAGCTTGGGACAAACTAATGAAAAACTGTTTTTT
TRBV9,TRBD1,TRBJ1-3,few,CASSVRDRGYHTIYF,TGTGCCAGCAGCGTACGGGACAGGGGGTATCACACCATATATTTT
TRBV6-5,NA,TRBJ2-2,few,CASSSGGGFSGELFF,TGTGCCAGCAGTTCTGGGGGGGGCTTCTCCGGGGAGCTGTTTTTT
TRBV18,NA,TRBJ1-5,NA,CASSPRAGEGNQPQHF,TGTGCCAGCTCACCAAGGGCGGGAGAGGGCAATCAGCCCCAGCATTTT
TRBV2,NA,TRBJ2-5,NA,CASRAEGAQYF,TGTGCCAGCAGGGCAGAGGGGGCCCAGTACTTC
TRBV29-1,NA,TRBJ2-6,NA,CSADSSGANVLTF,TGCAGCGCTGACAGCTCTGGGGCCAACGTCCTGACTTTC
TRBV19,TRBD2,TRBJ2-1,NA,CASRLTSGGLGYNEQFF,TGTGCCAGTAGACTGACTAGCGGGGGTCTTGGATACAATGAGCAGTTCTTC
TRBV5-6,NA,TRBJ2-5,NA,CASSPGDSRTETQYF,TGTGCCAGCAGTCCCGGGGACTCTAGGACAGAGACCCAGTACTTC
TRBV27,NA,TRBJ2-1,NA,CASRAGLHNEQFF,TGTGCCAGCAGGGCGGGTCTTCACAATGAGCAGTTCTTC
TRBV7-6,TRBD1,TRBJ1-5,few,CASSPGTGGSQPQHF,TGTGCCAGCAGCCCCGGGACAGGGGGCAGTCAGCCCCAGCATTTT
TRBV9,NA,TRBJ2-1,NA,CASSVEPGSYNEQFF,TGTGCCAGCAGCGTAGAACCGGGATCCTACAATGAGCAGTTCTTC
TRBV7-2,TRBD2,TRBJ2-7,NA,CASSSSSGYSYEQYF,TGTGCCAGCAGCTCCAGTAGCGGGTATTCCTACGAGCAGTACTTC
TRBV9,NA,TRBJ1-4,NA,CASSEIGPGDEKLFF,TGTGCCAGCAGCGAGATTGGGCCAGGGGATGAAAAACTGTTTTTT